This T cell receptor beta chain was captured by sequencing in a study of regulatory T cells in long-lasting Graves disease. The time point is: newly diagnosed GD, antithyroid drugs for less than 3 months. PBMC RNA served as the TCR library source. Germline lookup yields CDR1 LGHDT and CDR2 YNNKEL (reference sequence). The CDR3 consists of 16 residues. V was clipped by 4 bases and J by 2 bases; unmatched bases: 5. This clonotype was recorded at least ten times. To make TCR beta libraries, researchers used iRepertoire HTBI primers and Arm-PCR of CDR3 regions. TCRdb reanalysed the multiplex PCR reads using MiXCR and keeps one entry per CDR3 protein. The sample has about 440,000 distinct CDR3 sequences, roughly 15% seen once. These data were also reused for a study on T cells in Graves' hyperthyroidism and ophthalmopathy. Per that paper: In validation, the model predicted ophthalmopathy. These predictions came a median roughly 6.5 months before onset.

The clonotype was recovered from a woman younger than 45 with Graves disease. The specimen was peripheral blood mononuclear cells (PBMCs), collected at new diagnosis, from a patient treated with antithyroid drugs. J is TRBJ2-4 and V is TRBV3-1; 10 bases match TRBD1. The CDR3 here is CASSPGQGLSKNIQYF. As DNA, the CDR3 is TGTGCCAGCAGCCCGGGACAGGGGTTATCCAAAAACATTCAGTACTTC.